This T cell receptor (beta chain) was found in a study of blood T cell repertoires in COVID-19. The repertoire was sequenced with immunoSEQ multiplex PCR; TCRdb's copy has only in-frame clones and lacks some. The data hold approximately 200,000 clones, with roughly 80% observed a single time. The CDR3 contains 15 residues. The ends lost 0 bases at V and 7 bases at J; junction bases unmatched: 7. Germline CDR1 reads LGHNA; CDR2 reads YNFKEQ. The clonotype was recovered from a woman aged 45-60 years with acute or convalescent COVID-19. The chain is built from TRBV4-2 and TRBJ1-2; 8 bases are shared with TRBD1. Sequenced input: peripheral blood. The CDR3 sequence: CASSQDTTGDGGYTF. The CDR3 DNA reads as TGTGCCAGCAGCCAAGATACGACAGGGGATGGTGGCTACACCTTC.